This T cell receptor (beta chain) was identified during a study of technical replicates of blood from several donors. Germline assignment: CDR1 MNHNS and CDR2 SASEGT. J was trimmed by 7 bases and V by 6 bases; bases with no gene match: 10. The CDR3 covers 14 residues. The method was immunoSEQ multiplex PCR; TCRdb's version includes in-frame clones alone and lacks a portion of them. The data contain tens of thousands of clones, 90% to 95% of them singletons. V and J are TRBV6-1 and TRBJ1-1; TRBD1 matches 8 bases. This TCR was recovered from a human donor in good health. The specimen sequenced was T cells isolated from PBMCs. The CDR3 here is CASRWDRRTDEAFF. The CDR3 DNA sequence: TGTGCCAGCAGGTGGGACAGGCGAACGGATGAAGCTTTCTTT.